This TCR beta chain was sequenced in a study of CD8+CD57+ T cells in acquired aplastic anemia. Background on the study: Isolated CD4+ and CD8+ cells, once sorted, yielded DNA averaging roughly 3 ug.

A few counts support this clonotype. Profiles of TCR beta VDJ and CDR3 were generated from a genomic DNA template. One entry per CDR3 protein, called by TCRdb with MiXCR from the reads. The sample comprises about 180,000 distinct CDR3 sequences, 35% to 50% of which are singletons, and 2.5% to 3.5% rests with the top ten. V lost 5 bases and J 1 base, leaving 5 bases between the germline ends. The CDR3 is 13 residues long. Germline V gene sequence: CDR1 KGHDR, CDR2 SFDVKD. Sample: sorted CD4+, CD8+, or CD8+CD57+ T cells (not recorded which) from PBMCs. The chain links TRBV24-1 to TRBJ2-1, with unresolved D. The receptor comes from a human donor in good health. The CDR3 sequence is CATSVESYNEQFF. The CDR3 DNA sequence: TGTGCCACCAGTGTAGAATCCTACAATGAGCAGTTCTTC.